These 27 T cell receptor beta chains were sequenced from one sample in a study of robustness of blood B and T cell sequencing. The template for TCR beta quantification was mRNA, not genomic DNA. cDNA synthesis used template switching with a 5' universal priming oligo. The template-switch oligo carried a 12-nucleotide random UMI tagging each cDNA molecule. TCRdb processed the PCR reads anew with MiXCR; each CDR3 protein has one entry. The sample yields about 1,500 distinct CDR3 sequences, roughly 63% seen once. The specimen sequenced was peripheral blood. The receptors were gathered from a human donor in good health.

This chain uses TRBV20-1 with TRBJ1-2, with 7 bases identical to TRBD1. The junction had 11 bases not matched to a gene; V was cut back by 6 bases and J by 7 bases. Germline CDR1 DFQATT, CDR2 SNEGSKA (reference sequence). This CDR3 has 13 residues. The CDR3 DNA reads TGCAGTGCGTCCCCCGGGACAGAGACTGGCTACACCTTC. Translated: CSASPGTETGYTF.

The chain combines TRBV12-3 or TRBV12-4 with TRBJ1-2; 7 positions agree with TRBD1. Trimming removed 7 bases from V and 4 bases from J; junction bases left unmatched: 6. There are 13 residues in the CDR3. CDR3 coding DNA: TGTGCCAGCACTAGACAGGGCGGCTATGGCTACACCTTC. Translated: CASTRQGGYGYTF.

The genes are TRBV6-2 or TRBV6-3 and TRBJ1-1; D uncertain. V was trimmed by 2 bases and J by 0 bases, leaving 10 bases between them. Per the germline V gene, CDR1 is MNHEY and CDR2 is SVGEGT. CDR3 length equals 15 residues. The CDR3 DNA is TGTGCCAGCAGTTACGGATGGGCGGTGAACACTGAAGCTTTCTTT. Its translation is CASSYGWAVNTEAFF.

The chain couples TRBV5-6 to TRBJ1-2; possible D gene TRBD1, 5 bases. There are 15 residues in the CDR3. V was shortened by 3 bases and J by 3 bases, with 15 bases between the two germline ends. The germline gives CDR1 SGHDT, CDR2 YYEEEE. In DNA, the CDR3 is TGTGCCAGCAGCTCCTTGACAGAACCTTACTATGGCTACACCTTC. Translation gives CASSSLTEPYYGYTF.

This clonotype is hyperexpanded (1% or more). The V gene is TRBV4-1, the J gene TRBJ1-1; TRBD1 might be the D (5 bases). Trimming stripped 0 bases from V and 3 bases from J, with 14 bases between. The germline gives CDR1 MGHRA, CDR2 YSYEKL. The CDR3 is 16 amino acids. CDR3 DNA: TGCGCCAGCAGCCAAGATCTGGGGGGGAGGGACACTGAAGCTTTCTTT. Translation: CASSQDLGGRDTEAFF.

This chain uses TRBV29-1 with TRBJ1-1, with D possibly matching TRBD1 (6 bases). Trimming took off 7 bases at V and 1 base at J, with 10 bases between the two ends. Germline V lookup: CDR1 SQVTM, CDR2 ANQGSEA. This CDR3 has 12 amino acids. The DNA of the CDR3 is TGCAGCGGGCGACAGGCGAACACTGAAGCTTTCTTT. It specifies CSGRQANTEAFF. Looking up the rest from reference TRBV29-1 and TRBJ1-1 gives the full variable domain: SAVISQKPSRDICQRGTSLTIQCQVDSQVTMMFWYRQQPGQSLTLIATANQGSEATYESGFVIDKFPISRPNLTFSTLTVSNMSPEDSSIYLCSGRQANTEAFFGQGTRLTVV.

V is TRBV7-9 and J is TRBJ2-3; 8 bases are shared with TRBD2. Germline CDR1 and CDR2: SEHNR and FQNEAQ (reference sequence). The CDR3 loop spans 15 amino acids. The V and J ends lost 5 bases and 6 bases, in that order; junction bases with no gene match: 10. The CDR3 nucleotides are TGTGCCAGCAGCATTAGCGGGGCCAGCTTGGATACGCAGTATTTT. This encodes CASSISGASLDTQYF. The whole variable domain, remainder taken from reference TRBV7-9 and TRBJ2-3, is DTGVSQNPRHKITKRGQNVTFRCDPISEHNRLYWYRQTLGQGPEFLTYFQNEAQLEKSRLLSDRFSAERPKGSFSTLEIQRTEQGDSAMYLCASSISGASLDTQYFGPGTRLTVL.

As to this clonotype: The CDR3 does not close with the conserved phenylalanine or tryptophan, likely indicating a read error. In DNA, the CDR3 is TGCGCCAGCCAGGATACTAGCGCCTCCTTTTACGAGCAGTACCTC. It is translated as CASQDTSASFYEQYL. The chain uses TRBV5-1 and TRBJ2-7; TRBD2 matches at 7 bases. Germline V lookup: CDR1 SGHRS, CDR2 YFSETQ. The V and J ends lost 7 bases and 4 bases, in that order; junction bases with no gene match: 14. This CDR3 contains 15 residues.

The count of this clonotype is one. The chain is built from TRBV5-1 and TRBJ2-2; TRBD2 aligns across 12 bases. Germline CDR1 SGHRS, CDR2 YFSETQ. With V trimmed by 0 bases and J by 4 bases, 4 bases remained unmatched. The CDR3 is 17 amino acids. CDR3 DNA sequence: TGCGCCAGCAGCTTGGCGACTAGCGGGGGCCTCACCGGGGAGCTGTTTTTT. Amino acid sequence: CASSLATSGGLTGELFF.

This clonotype has a handful of counts. The chain is built from TRBV11-2 and TRBJ2-3; no reliable D call. The V end was cut by 0 bases, the J end by 6 bases, with 13 bases between. The CDR3 extends over 15 amino acids. The germline CDR1 and CDR2 sequences are SGHAT and FQNNGV. This CDR3 reads CASSLDPRGFDTQYF. The CDR3 DNA reads TGTGCCAGCAGCTTAGATCCAAGAGGTTTTGATACGCAGTATTTT.

This chain links TRBV27 with TRBJ2-1; 7 bases fit TRBD2. V shed 5 bases, J shed 3 bases, and the junction held 7 bases outside the gene matches. The CDR3 is 15 amino acids. CDR1 and CDR2 (germline): MNHEY, SMNVEV (reference sequence). CDR3 amino acids: CASSAPGTNYNEQFF. CDR3 DNA sequence: TGTGCCAGCAGTGCCCCCGGGACTAACTACAATGAGCAGTTCTTC.

The chain uses TRBV20-1 and TRBJ2-7; tentative D call: TRBD2 (6 bases). The ends were cut back, 1 base at V and 2 bases at J, with 15 bases in the middle. The length of the CDR3 is 15 residues. The V gene's germline CDR1 is DFQATT and CDR2 SNEGSKA (reference sequence). Here the CDR3 DNA reads TGCAGTGCTAGAGCCTTGGGGAGGTGGCCCTACGAGCAGTACTTC. Amino acids: CSARALGRWPYEQYF.

This chain connects TRBV13 to TRBJ2-5, with 7 bases matching TRBD1. V gave up 5 bases and J gave up 4 bases; unmatched junction bases: 7. The CDR3 length is 14 residues. Germline V CDR1 and CDR2: PRHDT, FYEKMQ (reference sequence). CDR3 loop: CASSGAGGLETQYF. The DNA for the CDR3 is TGTGCCAGCAGCGGAGCAGGGGGTTTAGAGACCCAGTACTTC.

The rearrangement uses TRBV10-3 and TRBJ2-1; D gene unclear. The CDR3 consists of 14 residues. Germline CDR1 reads ENHRY; CDR2 reads SYGVKD. Trimming cost V 0 bases and J 6 bases, with 9 bases left between them. The CDR3 is CAISESRSLNEQFF. DNA of the CDR3: TGTGCCATCAGTGAGTCACGGAGCCTCAATGAGCAGTTCTTC.

Relative to its sample, this clonotype is hyperexpanded. The DNA is omitted, as the CDR3 cannot be located on it reliably, and the CDR3 follows TCRdb's listing. The rearrangement uses TRBV7-5 and TRBJ1-2; the table's D call, TRBD1, was not checked against the DNA. TRBV7-5 is listed as a pseudogene. From its first to its last residue, the CDR3 has 16 amino acids. The CDR3 loop is CISVSEAWGRGYGYTF.

The chain uses TRBV27 and TRBJ1-5, with 9 bases lining up with TRBD1. This CDR3 spans 14 amino acids. The V and J ends lost 5 bases and 6 bases, in that order; junction bases with no gene match: 5. Germline V gene data show CDR1 as MNHEY and CDR2 as SMNVEV (reference sequence). CDR3 residues: CASSNRGHLQPQHF. Here the CDR3 DNA reads TGTGCCAGCAGTAACAGGGGGCACCTTCAGCCCCAGCATTTT.

The V gene is TRBV2, the J gene TRBJ1-5; no clear D gene. This CDR3 region has 14 residues. In germline, CDR1 is SNHLY, CDR2 FYNNEI. Trimming pared 4 bases from V and 7 bases from J, leaving 14 bases between. The CDR3, as DNA: TGTGCCAGCAGTGCTGAGGGAGTAGGGCAGCCCCAGCATTTT. As protein: CASSAEGVGQPQHF.

This clonotype was observed a handful of times. The V call is TRBV2, the J call TRBJ1-1, with D possibly TRBD1 on 5 matching bases. The germline CDR1 and CDR2 sequences are SNHLY and FYNNEI. V was clipped by 4 bases and J by 0 bases, with 9 bases between them. The CDR3 extends over 14 amino acids. CDR3 in DNA: TGTGCCAGCAGTGTGCAGGGAATGAACACTGAAGCTTTCTTT. Amino acids: CASSVQGMNTEAFF.

This chain connects TRBV5-1 to TRBJ2-7; D is perhaps TRBD1 (6 bases). Germline V gene sequence: CDR1 SGHRS, CDR2 YFSETQ. The germline V and J ends were trimmed by 2 bases and 0 bases, with 15 bases remaining between them. The CDR3 runs to 16 residues. In DNA, the CDR3 is TGCGCCAGCAGCTTATTCAGCACAGGGAGCTCCTACGAGCAGTACTTC. Protein: CASSLFSTGSSYEQYF.

The chain recombines TRBV29-1 with TRBJ2-7; TRBD1 matches 10 bases. The CDR3 contains 13 residues. The V gene end was trimmed by 7 bases and the J gene end by 3 bases; junction bases not matched to a gene: 6. CDR1 and CDR2 from the germline V gene are SQVTM and ANQGSEA. Here the CDR3 reads CSASGTGDYEQYF. The CDR3 bases are TGCAGCGCATCCGGGACAGGGGACTACGAGCAGTACTTC.

The CDR3 loop reads CASSVFQGSGSGANVLTF. The CDR3 nucleotides read TGCGCCAGCAGCGTTTTTCAGGGATCAGGGTCTGGGGCCAACGTCCTGACTTTC. The rearrangement joins TRBV5-1 to TRBJ2-6; possible D gene TRBD1, 5 bases. This CDR3 spans 18 amino acids. Trimming took off 4 bases at V and 1 base at J, with 18 bases between the two ends. Germline CDR1 SGHRS, CDR2 YFSETQ.

Judged by abundance, this clonotype is large. The V call is TRBV5-1, the J call TRBJ2-3; D gene uncertain. This CDR3 spans 14 amino acids. Per the germline V gene, CDR1 is SGHRS and CDR2 is YFSETQ. The V end was cut by 0 bases, the J end by 1 base, with 6 bases between. Here the CDR3 DNA reads TGCGCCAGCAGCTTGGGAGTCGGCACAGATACGCAGTATTTT. This codes for CASSLGVGTDTQYF.

The V gene is TRBV12-3 or TRBV12-4, the J gene TRBJ1-2; D uncertain. Trimming removed 5 bases from V and 3 bases from J, with 16 bases in between. The CDR3 is 15 residues long. The CDR3 DNA is TGTGCCAGCAGTCGGGGTTCCCCCTTGTACTATGGCTACACCTTC. As protein: CASSRGSPLYYGYTF.

This clonotype was recorded a few times. The V and J genes are TRBV5-1 and TRBJ1-1; perhaps TRBD1 as D (5 bases). Germline loops: CDR1 SGHRS, CDR2 YFSETQ. The CDR3 is 14 residues long. Trimming removed 4 bases at V and 3 bases at J, with 13 bases between. The CDR3 sequence is CASSLLGADTEAFF. CDR3 sequence (DNA): TGCGCCAGCAGCCTGCTCGGGGCGGACACTGAAGCTTTCTTT.

This clonotype has just a few counts. The chain links TRBV3-1 to TRBJ2-7; 11 nucleotides agree with TRBD2. J lost 3 bases, V lost 4 bases, and 2 bases had no gene match. CDR1 LGHDT and CDR2 YNNKEL come from the germline V gene (reference sequence). The CDR3 length is 14 residues. The DNA for the CDR3 is TGTGCCAGCAGCCCGGGACTAGCGGACTACGAGCAGTACTTC. Translation gives CASSPGLADYEQYF.

This clonotype was recorded once. The CDR3 sequence is CSVAGASYEQYF. In nucleotides, the CDR3 is TGCAGCGTTGCAGGGGCCTCCTACGAGCAGTACTTC. The V and J genes are TRBV29-1 and TRBJ2-7, with a possible D match to TRBD1 (6 bases). The CDR3 length is 12 residues. V lost 4 bases and J 0 bases, leaving 7 bases between the germline ends. The germline CDR1 and CDR2 sequences are SQVTM and ANQGSEA.

This chain uses TRBV6-1 with TRBJ1-1; TRBD1 matches 11 bases. V gave up 6 bases and J gave up 10 bases; unmatched junction bases: 7. The length of the CDR3 is 13 residues. The germline gives CDR1 MNHNS, CDR2 SASEGT. The CDR3 DNA is TGTGCCAGCAGGCGGGGACAGGGGGTATTAGCTTTCTTT. Amino acid sequence: CASRRGQGVLAFF.